One sample yielded the 31 T cell receptor beta chains listed below, sequenced in a study of blood T cell repertoires in COVID-19. Libraries were prepared by immunoSEQ multiplex PCR; TCRdb keeps only in-frame clonotypes and omits some of them. The sample consists of 300,000 to 400,000 clones, roughly 85% of them appearing once. The sample was PBMCs or T cells enriched from blood (not recorded which). The receptors were gathered from a woman between 40 and 55 years old with acute COVID-19.

Remarks on this clone: Distinct nucleotide sequences in the sample also encode this CDR3. The V gene is TRBV9, the J gene TRBJ2-1; no clear D gene. Trimming cost V 0 bases and J 1 base, with 8 bases left between them. CDR1 is SGDLS, CDR2 YYNGEE, per germline. This CDR3 spans 15 amino acids. The CDR3 here is CASSVAGGSYNEQFF. In nucleotides, the CDR3 is TGTGCCAGCAGCGTAGCTGGCGGTTCCTACAATGAGCAGTTCTTC. Full variable domain (outside the CDR3, taken from reference TRBV9 and TRBJ2-1): DSGVTQTPKHLITATGQRVTLRCSPRSGDLSVYWYQQSLDQGLQFLIQYYNGEERAKGNILERFSAQQFPDLHSELNLSSLELGDSALYFCASSVAGGSYNEQFFGPGTRLTVL.

V is TRBV28 and J is TRBJ1-5; 9 bases match TRBD1. The germline CDR1 and CDR2 sequences are MDHEN and SYDVKM. The CDR3 extends over 15 amino acids. Trimming took 5 bases from V and 3 from J; bases not matched to a gene: 5. CDR3 residues: CASSTGTGINQPQHF. The CDR3 DNA sequence: TGTGCCAGCAGTACCGGGACAGGGATCAATCAGCCCCAGCATTTT.

V usage is TRBV3-1 (or the pseudogene TRBV3-2) and J usage is TRBJ2-3, with TRBD1 matching 8 bases. CDR1 is LGHDT and CDR2 is YNNKEL in the germline V gene (reference sequence). V was clipped by 1 base and J by 2 bases; unmatched bases: 5. CDR3 length equals 16 residues. The CDR3 spells CASSQGVGQVTDTQYF. CDR3 nucleotides: TGTGCCAGCAGCCAAGGCGTGGGACAGGTCACAGATACGCAGTATTTT.

This chain links TRBV4-1 with TRBJ2-7; TRBD2 aligns across 7 bases. This CDR3 is 14 amino acids long. Germline values: CDR1 MGHRA, CDR2 YSYEKL. The ends lost 1 base at V and 4 bases at J; junction bases unmatched: 4. CDR3 nucleotide sequence: TGCGCCAGCAGCCAAGGCCCGCGGGGGTACGAGCAGTACTTC. Protein sequence: CASSQGPRGYEQYF.

This clone was picked up one time. The rearrangement uses TRBV5-1 and TRBJ2-1; TRBD2 might be the D (6 bases). The CDR3 contains 15 residues. Deletions cut 5 bases from V and 0 bases from J, with 12 bases between. CDR1 SGHRS and CDR2 YFSETQ come from the germline V gene. CDR3 amino acids: CASREDGSSYNEQFF. CDR3 sequence (DNA): TGCGCCAGCAGGGAAGACGGGAGCTCCTACAATGAGCAGTTCTTC.

This chain joins TRBV6-5 and TRBJ1-5; D ambiguous. The V end was cut by 8 bases, the J end by 6 bases, with 17 bases between. This CDR3 comprises 14 residues. Germline values: CDR1 MNHEY, CDR2 SVGAGI. CDR3 DNA: TGTGCCAGCCAGCTACGCCCTGGAGCTCAGCCCCAGCATTTT. Protein sequence: CASQLRPGAQPQHF.

This sequence joins TRBV19 and TRBJ1-2, with 11 nucleotides matching TRBD1. The V gene's germline CDR1 is LNHDA and CDR2 SQIVND (reference sequence). The CDR3 extends over 15 amino acids. Trimming removed 6 bases from V and 8 bases from J; junction bases left unmatched: 11. The CDR3 loop reads CASRGDRGNLRGYTF. CDR3 nucleotide sequence: TGTGCCAGTAGAGGGGACAGGGGGAACCTCCGGGGCTACACCTTC. The whole variable domain, filled in from reference TRBV19 and TRBJ1-2, reads DGGITQSPKYLFRKEGQNVTLSCEQNLNHDAMYWYRQDPGQGLRLIYYSQIVNDFQKGDIAEGYSVSREKKESFPLTVTSAQKNPTAFYLCASRGDRGNLRGYTFGSGTRLTVV.

The chain is built from TRBV27 and TRBJ2-7; perhaps TRBD1 as D (6 bases). The CDR3 contains 16 residues. Germline assignment: CDR1 MNHEY and CDR2 SMNVEV (reference sequence). Deletions cut 0 bases from V and 7 bases from J, with 19 bases between. This CDR3 reads CASSLSGPGAPKEQYF. CDR3 nucleotide sequence: TGTGCCAGCAGTTTATCTGGGCCAGGGGCGCCAAAGGAGCAGTACTTC.

CDR3: CASSAQGSSYNEQFF. The CDR3 nucleotides read TGTGCCAGCAGTGCACAGGGGAGCTCCTACAATGAGCAGTTCTTC. The rearrangement uses TRBV6-4 and TRBJ2-1, with 7 bases lining up with TRBD1. The germline gives CDR1 MRHNA, CDR2 SNTAGT. This CDR3 comprises 15 residues. The V gene end was trimmed by 4 bases and the J gene end by 0 bases; junction bases not matched to a gene: 3.

This chain links TRBV7-2 with TRBJ1-1; D gene unclear. The V gene lost 3 bases and the J gene lost 0 bases, with 5 bases spanning the gap. The CDR3 sequence is 13 residues long. Germline values: CDR1 SGHTA, CDR2 FQGNSA. The CDR3 region has the DNA TGTGCCAGCAGCTTCCAGATGAACACTGAAGCTTTCTTT. This codes for CASSFQMNTEAFF.

This chain uses TRBV9 with TRBJ2-7; the match to TRBD2 covers 9 bases. This CDR3 has 16 residues. V lost 6 bases and J lost 7; bases outside the gene matches: 17. Germline V gene data show CDR1 as SGDLS and CDR2 as YYNGEE. This CDR3 is CASTPSLSGSPGEQYF. The CDR3 nucleotides are TGTGCCAGCACCCCTTCGCTTAGCGGGAGTCCGGGGGAGCAGTACTTC. Full variable domain (missing parts from reference TRBV9 and TRBJ2-7): DSGVTQTPKHLITATGQRVTLRCSPRSGDLSVYWYQQSLDQGLQFLIQYYNGEERAKGNILERFSAQQFPDLHSELNLSSLELGDSALYFCASTPSLSGSPGEQYFGPGTRLTVT.

V is TRBV7-9 and J is TRBJ1-5; 8 bases map to TRBD1. Trimming removed 5 bases from V and 3 bases from J; junction bases left unmatched: 6. Germline-derived CDR1 and CDR2 are SEHNR and FQNEAQ (reference sequence). This CDR3 has 15 residues. DNA of the CDR3: TGTGCCAGCAGCCGAGGACAGGGACTCAATCAGCCCCAGCATTTT. Its translation is CASSRGQGLNQPQHF.

This sequence joins TRBV5-6 and TRBJ2-1; 11 bases match TRBD2. The CDR3 is 17 amino acids. V shed 5 bases, J shed 6 bases, and the junction held 13 bases outside the gene matches. Germline loops: CDR1 SGHDT, CDR2 YYEEEE. CDR3 nucleotides: TGTGCCAGCAGTCCGGATTATAGCGGGGGGGCACCCAATGAGCAGTTCTTC. It codes for CASSPDYSGGAPNEQFF. Full variable domain (remainder filled in from reference TRBV5-6 and TRBJ2-1): DAGVTQSPTHLIKTRGQQVTLRCSPKSGHDTVSWYQQALGQGPQFIFQYYEEEERQRGNFPDRFSGHQFPNYSSELNVNALLLGDSALYLCASSPDYSGGAPNEQFFGPGTRLTVL.

This chain links TRBV5-4 with TRBJ2-2, with D perhaps TRBD1 or TRBD2 (6 bases each). The CDR3 covers 15 residues. In germline, CDR1 is SGHNT, CDR2 YYREEE (reference sequence). The V end lost 4 bases, the J end lost 7 bases, and 17 bases lay between the germline ends. CDR3 sequence: CASSLGGSHGGELFF. In nucleotides, the CDR3 is TGTGCCAGCAGCCTGGGGGGCAGTCATGGCGGGGAGCTGTTTTTT.

This clone was observed a handful of times. The J gene is TRBJ1-6, the V gene TRBV20-1; D call uncertain. The length of the CDR3 is 13 residues. Germline V gene lookup returns CDR1 DFQATT and CDR2 SNEGSKA (reference sequence). V was cut by 4 bases and J by 3 bases, with 7 bases left in between. The CDR3 loop is CSATDRYNSPLHF. The CDR3 DNA reads as TGCAGTGCTACTGATCGCTATAATTCACCCCTCCACTTT.

This chain joins TRBV6-5 and TRBJ2-6, with a weak D call TRBD2 (5 bases). CDR1 is MNHEY and CDR2 is SVGAGI in the germline V gene. The length of the CDR3 is 15 residues. Trimming stripped 8 bases from V and 1 base from J, with 12 bases between. The CDR3 nucleotides read TGTGCCAGCCGGACTCCTTCTTCTGGGGCCAACGTCCTGACTTTC. Protein sequence: CASRTPSSGANVLTF.

The chain has TRBV4-3 and TRBJ1-2; D gene ambiguous. CDR3 size: 14 residues. Trimming removed 3 bases at V and 8 bases at J, with 16 bases between. Germline CDR1 is LGHNA and CDR2 is YSLEER. This chain's CDR3 is CASSHRTGTRGYTF. For the CDR3, the DNA is TGCGCCAGCAGCCACCGGACGGGAACAAGAGGCTACACCTTC.

The chain uses TRBV6-5 and TRBJ2-2; D is unclear. V lost 7 bases and J 2 bases, leaving 8 bases between the germline ends. Germline V gene data show CDR1 as MNHEY and CDR2 as SVGAGI. This CDR3 contains 13 residues. The CDR3 DNA sequence: TGTGCCAGCAAAAAAACAAACACCGGGGAGCTGTTTTTT. Its translation is CASKKTNTGELFF.

In regard to this clone: A read error may produce the germline difference seen at one junction end. The chain recombines TRBV6-6 with TRBJ1-3; D is undetermined. The V gene's germline CDR1 is MNHNY and CDR2 SVGAGI (reference sequence). The CDR3 consists of 14 residues. The CDR3 loop is CASTYLGAGNTIYF. CDR3 DNA: TGTGCCAGCACTTACCTGGGAGCTGGAAACACCATATATTTT.

The chain has TRBV5-6 and TRBJ2-7; 11 bases are a match to TRBD1. V dropped 0 bases and J dropped 5; count of bases not matched to a gene: 10. This CDR3 is 17 amino acids long. CDR1 and CDR2 from the germline V gene are SGHDT and YYEEEE. The CDR3 protein is CASSLGTGGGIGNEQYF. The CDR3 DNA follows: TGTGCCAGCAGCTTGGGGACAGGGGGCGGTATAGGGAACGAGCAGTACTTC.

The chain has TRBV5-1 and TRBJ1-3; 7 bases fit TRBD1. Germline values: CDR1 SGHRS, CDR2 YFSETQ. V trimming: 5 bases; J trimming: 1 base; junction bases outside the gene matches: 3. There are 14 residues in the CDR3. The CDR3 DNA reads as TGCGCCAGCAGACAGGGGACATCTGGAAACACCATATATTTT. Residues: CASRQGTSGNTIYF.

This sequence joins TRBV18 and TRBJ1-5, with D hard to call. Trimming cost V 3 bases and J 6 bases, with 9 bases left between them. The V gene's germline CDR1 is KGHSH and CDR2 LQKENI. There are 13 residues in the CDR3. The CDR3 region has the DNA TGTGCCAGCTCACCGCCCAGCGGTCAGCCCCAGCATTTT. Translated: CASSPPSGQPQHF.

This clone was seen a single time. The chain has TRBV6-2 or TRBV6-3 and TRBJ1-2; 7 positions agree with TRBD1. V shed 2 bases and J 2 bases; nucleotides not matched to a gene: 11. The CDR3 extends over 17 amino acids. CDR1 and CDR2 from the germline V gene are MNHEY and SVGEGT. CDR3 sequence (DNA): TGTGCCAGCAGTTACCCCACGTGGGGGACAGCGAACTATGGCTACACCTTC. Translated: CASSYPTWGTANYGYTF.

The chain combines TRBV5-4 with TRBJ2-1, with D perhaps TRBD2 (6 bases). The CDR3 covers 15 residues. Trimming pared 4 bases from V and 3 bases from J, leaving 14 bases between. Germline V gene data show CDR1 as SGHNT and CDR2 as YYREEE (reference sequence). DNA for the CDR3: TGTGCCAGCAGCGGGGACTCGGCCCGCTACAATGAGCAGTTCTTC. Protein product: CASSGDSARYNEQFF. Using reference TRBV5-4 and TRBJ2-1 for the parts outside the CDR3, the full variable domain is ETGVTQSPTHLIKTRGQQVTLRCSSQSGHNTVSWYQQALGQGPQFIFQYYREEENGRGNFPPRFSGLQFPNYSSELNVNALELDDSALYLCASSGDSARYNEQFFGPGTRLTVL.

This clone has just one count. The CDR3 coding sequence is TGTGCCAGCAGCTACAGGGGTAACACTGAAGCTTTCTTT. It specifies CASSYRGNTEAFF. V is TRBV3-1 (or the pseudogene TRBV3-2) and J is TRBJ1-1; 7 bases agree with TRBD1. The CDR3 extends over 13 amino acids. The germline CDR1 and CDR2 sequences are LGHDT and YNNKEL (reference sequence). The trim removed 5 bases at V and 2 bases at J, leaving 2 bases unmatched.

The chain has TRBV27 and TRBJ1-2, with D tentatively TRBD1 (6 bases). There are 14 residues in the CDR3. CDR1 and CDR2 (germline): MNHEY, SMNVEV (reference sequence). Trimming left V 5 bases short and J 4 bases short, with 14 bases between. The CDR3 region is CASSPAGQFYGYTF. Written as DNA, the CDR3 is TGTGCCAGCAGTCCAGCTGGACAGTTCTATGGCTACACCTTC.

On this clone itself: Other nucleotide sequences in the sample specify the same CDR3. In DNA, the CDR3 is TGTGCCAGTCGTCAGGGAAACAATCAGCCCCAGCATTTT. Translated, it gives CASRQGNNQPQHF. The V and J genes are TRBV28 and TRBJ1-5, with a possible D match to TRBD1 (5 bases). This CDR3 spans 13 amino acids. CDR1 and CDR2 from the germline V gene are MDHEN and SYDVKM. V dropped 9 bases and J dropped 3 bases, with 12 bases sitting between them.

V is TRBV28 and J is TRBJ1-1; D unresolved. This CDR3 contains 13 residues. Trimming cost V 1 base and J 1 base, with 4 bases left between them. Germline V gives CDR1 MDHEN, CDR2 SYDVKM. In nucleotides, the CDR3 is TGTGCCAGCAGTTTATACAGGAACACTGAAGCTTTCTTT. Protein product: CASSLYRNTEAFF.

This clone turned up a few times. This chain connects TRBV18 to TRBJ2-3, with no clear D. The V and J ends lost 2 bases and 6 bases respectively, with 18 bases between them. This CDR3 contains 16 residues. Germline CDR1 is KGHSH and CDR2 is LQKENI. CDR3 sequence (DNA): TGTGCCAGCTCACCATTGCCAGACACCCCGGCCGATACGCAGTATTTT. It translates to CASSPLPDTPADTQYF.

The chain joins TRBV25-1 to TRBJ1-1; tentatively, D is TRBD1 (6 bases). V gave up 6 bases and J gave up 0 bases, with 11 bases separating them. Germline CDR1 MGHDK, CDR2 SYGVNS. The CDR3 is made up of 14 amino acids. The CDR3 sequence is CASRETGLNTEAFF. The CDR3, as DNA: TGTGCCAGCAGGGAAACAGGGTTGAACACTGAAGCTTTCTTT.

The chain recombines TRBV18 with TRBJ1-6; D unresolved. Germline V gene sequence: CDR1 KGHSH, CDR2 LQKENI. Trimming stripped 5 bases from V and 16 bases from J, with 15 bases between. The CDR3 is made up of 12 amino acids. The CDR3 is CASSATRESLHF. For the CDR3, the DNA is TGTGCCAGCTCAGCAACCCGGGAGAGTCTCCACTTT.